Listed below are T cell receptor beta chains from one sample, sequenced in a study of T-cell reconstitution after alpha-beta-depleted transplantation in children. TCRdb reanalysed the PCR reads using MiXCR and keeps one entry per CDR3 protein. This table holds under 250,000 distinct CDR3 sequences, more than 15% found once. The source material was PBMCs, mostly from graft donor cells, sampled 360 days after TCRalphabeta/CD19-depleted stem cell transplant. The receptors originated from a male patient between 2 and 10 years old who had a stem cell transplant for acute lymphoblastic leukemia, so the T cells may come from the graft donor. Both conserved end residues are trimmed from each CDR3.

V,CDR3
TRBV25-1,ASSAIGSQPQH
TRBV20-1,SARRGLATVRNTGELF
TRBV20-1,SARDARGLPYEQY
TRBV7-6,ASSRTTSGNTIY
TRBV12-3/TRBV12-4,ASSALAGTDTQY
TRBV2,ASSPGSREQF
TRBV10-3,AISETSGKETQY
TRBV25-1,ASSVLVYNEQF
TRBV29-1,SVGQGTYEQY
TRBV18,ASSPSGHSTYEQY
TRBV12-3/TRBV12-4,ASSPPWVVLAGMNTGELF
TRBV18,ASSPRSPTYNEQF
TRBV29-1,SVFQQGSSNTGELF
TRBV20-1,SASPGRGDQPQH
TRBV6-1,ASRKTGEVQPQH
TRBV5-1,ASSGDREF
TRBV6-1,ASSEFGGSSYTEAF
TRBV10-2,ASGTGQETQY
TRBV7-6,ASSSLPGGPSYEQY
TRBV6-5,ASSYWRGSGANVLT
TRBV9,ASSVDRHADTQY
TRBV29-1,SVHREMNTEAF
TRBV6-5,ASYTGQGAIGTGELF